In its sample, the clone carrying this T cell receptor (beta chain) was seen a few times. V shed 5 bases and J shed 4 bases, with 8 bases lying between them. Germline V lookup: CDR1 MDHEN, CDR2 SYDVKM. The CDR3 extends over 12 amino acids. This entry belongs to a study of blood T cell repertoires in COVID-19. Study details: Material from acute and convalescent COVID-19 was sourced from the United States, Italy and Spain. The analysed material was cDNA or gDNA that came from T cells, B-cell-depleted T cells, or PBMCs.

Produced via immunoSEQ multiplex PCR; TCRdb's table is partial and in-frame only. The sample lists about 310,000 clones, approximately 90% seen once, with 8% to 9% in the top ten. Cohorts were determined from participant-reported clinical history. Cohort 3 recovered donors had two negative PCRs, clearance, or symptom resolution. This TCR was sampled from a woman younger than 30 who had recovered from COVID-19. The material sequenced was PBMCs or T cells enriched from blood (not recorded which). The genes are TRBV28 and TRBJ1-2; D remains ambiguous. In DNA form, the CDR3 reads TGTGCCAGCAGTCCCCTAGGCTATGGCTACACCTTC. Translated: CASSPLGYGYTF.